These T cell receptor beta chains were read from a single sample in a study of T-cell memory formation after mild COVID-19. TCRdb processed the 5' RACE reads anew with MiXCR; each CDR3 protein has one entry. The sample holds around 150,000 distinct CDR3 sequences, roughly 10% seen once. Input material: PBMCs or a T cell subset sorted from them (not recorded which). Source of these receptors: a man between 18 and 35 years old who had mild COVID-19 (a few samples of this study predate the infection). Cell type and time point are not known. CDR3s include the opening cysteine and the closing phenylalanine or tryptophan. D genes are given only for firm matches. For some rows the clone size is stated as once, few or many, or as a class when expanded; others skip it.

cdr3_aa	cdr3_nt	v_call	j_call	d_call	clone_size
CASSLSVSQEKLFF	TGTGCCAGCAGTTTATCGGTTAGCCAGGAAAAACTGTTTTTT	TRBV12-3/TRBV12-4	TRBJ1-4	-	few
CASSPTRQGRETQYF	TGTGCCAGCAGCCCCACCCGACAGGGGAGGGAGACCCAGTACTTC	TRBV3-1	TRBJ2-5	TRBD1	-
CASSSGTRTDTQYF	TGTGCCAGCAGCTCCGGGACCCGCACAGATACGCAGTATTTT	TRBV7-8	TRBJ2-3	-	-
CSVLTGNEQFF	TGCAGTGTTTTGACTGGGAATGAGCAGTTCTTC	TRBV20-1	TRBJ2-1	-	few
CASSLSGSSDEQYF	TGCGCCAGCAGCTTATCGGGGAGCTCCGACGAGCAGTACTTC	TRBV5-1	TRBJ2-7	-	-
CASRVPNSPLHF	TGTGCCAGTAGGGTTCCTAATTCACCCCTCCACTTT	TRBV19	TRBJ1-6	-	few
CSASGTSGGAPGELFF	TGCAGTGCTAGCGGGACTAGCGGGGGGGCCCCCGGGGAGCTGTTTTTT	TRBV20-1	TRBJ2-2	TRBD2	-
CSVVMEETQYF	TGCAGCGTTGTAATGGAAGAGACCCAGTACTTC	TRBV29-1	TRBJ2-5	-	few
CASRAGRTVNEQFF	TGTGCCAGCAGGGCAGGGAGAACAGTCAATGAGCAGTTCTTC	TRBV11-2	TRBJ2-1	-	-
CAISEGQHLNGELFF	TGTGCCATCAGTGAAGGACAGCACCTCAATGGGGAGCTGTTTTTT	TRBV10-3	TRBJ2-2	-	few
CASSLPLAASTDTQYF	TGCGCCAGCAGCTTGCCGCTAGCGGCAAGCACAGATACGCAGTATTTT	TRBV5-1	TRBJ2-3	TRBD2	many
CASSRRQGGREQFF	TGTGCCAGCAGCCGGAGACAGGGGGGACGTGAGCAGTTCTTC	TRBV11-1	TRBJ2-1	TRBD1	-
CASSQDYGRDQETQYF	TGCGCCAGCAGCCAAGATTATGGGCGGGACCAAGAGACCCAGTACTTC	TRBV4-1	TRBJ2-5	-	few
CASSLTGGEQETQYF	TGTGCCAGCTCACTGACCGGTGGGGAGCAAGAGACCCAGTACTTC	TRBV18	TRBJ2-5	-	-
CASSLSDLPGGQFF	TGTGCCAGCAGCTTATCGGACCTTCCCGGTGGGCAGTTCTTC	TRBV11-2	TRBJ2-1	-	few
CASSQGLGGHYGYTF	TGCGCCAGCAGCCAAGGTTTGGGAGGCCACTATGGCTACACCTTC	TRBV4-3	TRBJ1-2	-	few
CSAATSAGIQYF	TGCAGTGCCGCAACTAGCGCGGGCATTCAGTACTTC	TRBV20-1	TRBJ2-4	TRBD2	many
CASSETAIYGYTF	TGTGCCAGCAGTGAAACAGCAATCTATGGCTACACCTTC	TRBV2	TRBJ1-2	-	few
CASSSPGRSNQPQHF	TGTGCCAGCAGTTCACCGGGACGCAGCAATCAGCCCCAGCATTTT	TRBV6-6	TRBJ1-5	-	few
CASSQVAEVYGYTF	TGTGCCAGCAGCCAAGTCGCGGAAGTTTATGGCTACACCTTC	TRBV4-2	TRBJ1-2	-	-
CAWSPDGYGYTF	TGTGCCTGGAGTCCGGACGGTTATGGCTACACCTTC	TRBV30	TRBJ1-2	-	-
CASTLQSGEKLFF	TGTGCCAGCACCCTACAATCTGGTGAAAAACTGTTTTTT	TRBV7-9	TRBJ1-4	-	-
CASSLTGAPGELFF	TGCGCCAGCAGCTTGACGGGAGCCCCCGGGGAGCTGTTTTTT	TRBV5-1	TRBJ2-2	-	few
CSARVRGNTGELFF	TGCAGTGCTAGAGTACGCGGGAACACCGGGGAGCTGTTTTTT	TRBV20-1	TRBJ2-2	-	few
CASSPPGRGTGELFF	TGTGCCAGCAGCCCTCCTGGTCGGGGCACCGGGGAGCTGTTTTTT	TRBV12-3/TRBV12-4	TRBJ2-2	-	few
CATRGGKGTDTQYF	TGTGCCACCCGGGGGGGGAAAGGCACAGATACGCAGTATTTT	TRBV10-3	TRBJ2-3	TRBD2	-
CASSPRVLLAKNIQYF	TGTGCCAGCAGCCCCAGGGTCTTACTAGCCAAAAACATTCAGTACTTC	TRBV5-5	TRBJ2-4	-	many
CASSSESGFTGELFF	TGCGCCAGCAGCTCAGAAAGCGGTTTCACCGGGGAGCTGTTTTTT	TRBV5-1	TRBJ2-2	-	-
CSVTSGGTRNTQYF	TGCAGCGTTACCAGCGGGGGGACAAGAAATACGCAGTATTTT	TRBV29-1	TRBJ2-3	TRBD2	many
CAISEGAGDTGELFF	TGTGCCATCAGTGAAGGAGCGGGGGACACCGGGGAGCTGTTTTTT	TRBV10-3	TRBJ2-2	TRBD2	-
CASSTGGSTGELFF	TGTGCCAGCAGCACAGGGGGCAGCACCGGGGAGCTGTTTTTT	TRBV11-1	TRBJ2-2	TRBD1	-
CASSFVTEVEGVFF	TGTGCCAGCAGCTTTGTAACTGAGGTTGAGGGTGTTTTCTTC	TRBV7-2	TRBJ2-1	-	few
CASSFGTYVPGNTIYF	TGTGCCAGCAGTTTCGGGACATATGTCCCTGGAAACACCATATATTTT	TRBV6-5	TRBJ1-3	-	few
CASSPGGQAPGNTIYF	TGTGCCAGCAGCCCGGGGGGGCAGGCGCCCGGAAACACCATATATTTT	TRBV5-5	TRBJ1-3	-	-
CASKITGGYQETQYF	TGTGCCAGCAAAATAACTGGGGGGTACCAAGAGACCCAGTACTTC	TRBV12-3/TRBV12-4	TRBJ2-5	-	few
CATSDRVGQGADTQYF	TGTGCCACCAGTGATCGAGTGGGACAGGGGGCAGATACGCAGTATTTT	TRBV24-1	TRBJ2-3	TRBD1	few
CSVVNSGAADTQYF	TGCAGTGTTGTCAATAGCGGGGCCGCAGATACGCAGTATTTT	TRBV20-1	TRBJ2-3	TRBD2	-
CASSYSGTLNQPQHF	TGTGCCAGCAGTTACTCCGGGACACTCAATCAGCCCCAGCATTTT	TRBV6-5	TRBJ1-5	-	few
CAWKRDRPYGYTF	TGTGCCTGGAAACGAGACCGCCCCTATGGCTACACCTTC	TRBV30	TRBJ1-2	-	many
CASRLRGSAQYF	TGTGCCAGCAGATTAAGGGGCTCCGCGCAGTATTTT	TRBV27	TRBJ2-3	-	-
CSARGQGDYGYTF	TGCAGTGCTAGGGGGCAGGGAGACTATGGCTACACCTTC	TRBV20-1	TRBJ1-2	-	-
CSASARTYNEQFF	TGCAGTGCTAGTGCTCGGACGTACAATGAGCAGTTCTTC	TRBV20-1	TRBJ2-1	-	-
CAINAGATGAQPQHF	TGTGCCATCAACGCCGGGGCAACCGGAGCTCAGCCCCAGCATTTT	TRBV6-1	TRBJ1-5	-	-
CASSQGGALQETQYF	TGTGCCAGCAGCCAAGGGGGGGCCCTCCAAGAGACCCAGTACTTC	TRBV3-1	TRBJ2-5	-	few
CASSFGQTGGMQFF	TGTGCTAGCAGCTTCGGACAGACCGGGGGGATGCAGTTCTTC	TRBV7-7	TRBJ2-1	-	few
CSASRGVDQPQHF	TGCAGTGCTAGCAGGGGGGTCGATCAGCCCCAGCATTTT	TRBV20-1	TRBJ1-5	TRBD1	many
CASSSLSNSPLHF	TGTGCCAGCAGCTCCCTTAGTAATTCACCCCTCCACTTT	TRBV7-9	TRBJ1-6	-	few
CASSSDRVMAFF	TGTGCCAGCAGCTCGGACAGGGTGATGGCTTTCTTT	TRBV7-2	TRBJ1-1	TRBD1	-
CASSQWKQGFSTDTQYF	TGTGCCAGCAGCCAATGGAAACAGGGATTTAGCACAGATACGCAGTATTTT	TRBV3-1	TRBJ2-3	-	few
CASSSLSGGLTDTQYF	TGCGCCAGCAGCTCGCTTAGCGGGGGCCTCACAGATACGCAGTATTTT	TRBV5-1	TRBJ2-3	TRBD2	many
CASRAETVLNQPQHF	TGTGCCAGCAGAGCCGAGACAGTGCTCAATCAGCCCCAGCATTTT	TRBV12-3/TRBV12-4	TRBJ1-5	-	-
CASSLSPMAEQFF	TGTGCCAGCAGCTTATCCCCTATGGCGGAGCAGTTCTTC	TRBV7-2	TRBJ2-1	-	-
CASSPGYTFNEKLFF	TGTGCCAGCAGTCCCGGTTATACCTTTAATGAAAAACTGTTTTTT	TRBV6-5	TRBJ1-4	-	-
CGASSEAFF	TGCGGGGCCTCGAGTGAAGCTTTCTTT	TRBV20-1	TRBJ1-1	-	many
CASSVTLAGDQETQYF	TGTGCCAGCTCAGTCACTCTAGCGGGGGACCAAGAGACCCAGTACTTC	TRBV18	TRBJ2-5	TRBD2	few
CASNLQGFSTDTQYF	TGTGCCAGCAACCTACAGGGGTTCAGCACAGATACGCAGTATTTT	TRBV12-3/TRBV12-4	TRBJ2-3	TRBD1	few
CASSRPSSSTDTQYF	TGTGCCAGCAGCCGACCCTCATCTAGCACAGATACGCAGTATTTT	TRBV6-6	TRBJ2-3	-	few
CATRTGGSGNSPLHF	TGTGCCACCCGGACTGGGGGCAGTGGGAATTCACCCCTCCACTTT	TRBV15	TRBJ1-6	-	-